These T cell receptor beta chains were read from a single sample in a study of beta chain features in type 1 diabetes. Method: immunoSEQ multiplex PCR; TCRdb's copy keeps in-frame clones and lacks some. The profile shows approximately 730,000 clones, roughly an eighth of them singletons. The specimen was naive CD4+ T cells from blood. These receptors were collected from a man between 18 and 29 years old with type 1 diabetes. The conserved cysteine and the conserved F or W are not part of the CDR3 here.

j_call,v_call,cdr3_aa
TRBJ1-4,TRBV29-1,SVVALDAGNEKLF
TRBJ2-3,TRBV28,ASSLPHGTRGQDTQY
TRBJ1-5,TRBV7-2,ASSLWGEGPQH
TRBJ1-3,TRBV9,ASSVVPFSGNTIY
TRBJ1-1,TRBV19,ASSTRTVTEAF
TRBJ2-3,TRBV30,AWGPRDRVI
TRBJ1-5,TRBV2,ASSDGSLGYQPQH
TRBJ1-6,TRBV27,ASSQDRISSYNSPLH
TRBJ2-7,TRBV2,ASRGYEQY
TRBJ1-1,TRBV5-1,ASSLESRTEAF
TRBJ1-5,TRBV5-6,ASSRGRVNQPQH
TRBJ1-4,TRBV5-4,ASSLAPGAGGEKLF
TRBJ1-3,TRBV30,AWRLGTADTIY
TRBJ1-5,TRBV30,AWRRAQDRQPQH
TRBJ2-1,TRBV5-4,ASSLAGTSGGTSYNEQF
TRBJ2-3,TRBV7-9,ASSLLLTDTQY
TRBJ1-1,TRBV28,ASWGPYNTEAF
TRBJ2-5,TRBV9,ASSVEEWETQY
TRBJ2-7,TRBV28,ASSLFSSSSYEQY
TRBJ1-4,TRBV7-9,ASSFRDPNEKLF
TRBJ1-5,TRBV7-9,ASSLVGSNQPQH
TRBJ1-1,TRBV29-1,SVEGPQVPEAF
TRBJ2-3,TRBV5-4,ASSPASGGARGTDTQY
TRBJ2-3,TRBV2,ASSAQGGYAETQY
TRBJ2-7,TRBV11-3,ASSLDRDGFYEQY
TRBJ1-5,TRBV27,ASSLESNQPQH
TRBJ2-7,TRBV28,ASSSEGTGLYEQY
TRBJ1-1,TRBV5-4,ASSRDPSRATGTEAF
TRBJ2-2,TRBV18,ASSPAEVVGELF
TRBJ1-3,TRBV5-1,ASSLTGLSGNTIY
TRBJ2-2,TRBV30,AWANTGELF
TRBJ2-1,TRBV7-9,ASSLAGPSGENEQF
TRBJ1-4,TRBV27,ASSLFPIGEKLF
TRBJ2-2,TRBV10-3,AISDRGSPGELF
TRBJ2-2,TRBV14,ASSQEGDRVTGELF
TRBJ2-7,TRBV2,ASSSYRDEQY
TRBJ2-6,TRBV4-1,ASSQDGGSSGANVLT
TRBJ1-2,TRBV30,AWTRGGYGYT
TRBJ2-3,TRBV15,ATRSTGMRTDTQY
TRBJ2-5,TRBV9,ASSQALTSGSETQY
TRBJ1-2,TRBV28,ASSRTSSRGYT
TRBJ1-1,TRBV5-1,ASSLVNAGGNTEAF
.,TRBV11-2,ASSSLYEQY
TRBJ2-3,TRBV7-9,ASRAGSTDTQY
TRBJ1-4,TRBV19,ASHGQGWEKLF
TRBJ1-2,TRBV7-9,ASSLLTSGVGYGYT
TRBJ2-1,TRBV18,ASSRGGPLSYNEQF
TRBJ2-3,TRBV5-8,ASTLATDTQY
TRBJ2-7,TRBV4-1,ASSESQRAYEQY
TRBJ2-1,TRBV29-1,SVNRDSYNEQF
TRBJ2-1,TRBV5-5,ASSLFQENEQF
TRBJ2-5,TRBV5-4,ASSSGLGQLGTQY
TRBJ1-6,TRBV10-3,AINPGYNSPLH
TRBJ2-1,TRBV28,ASRGGQGEYNEQF
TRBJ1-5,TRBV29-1,SVGEQGAYQPQH